This passage covers 11 T cell receptor beta chains from one sample sequenced in a study of tumor-infiltrating lymphocytes in primary liver carcinoma. The source material, about 20-30 mg of unsorted bulk tissue, was used to co-extract RNA and DNA. Constant-region priming of approximately 0.55 ug total RNA yielded TCR beta cDNA. Libraries of TCR beta came from three nested multiplex PCR rounds with slightly modified ARM-PCR. Primers for the first two PCR rounds were TRBV1-TRBV30 forward primers and a C-beta reverse primer (roughly 10 cycles per round). A single record per CDR3 protein comes from TCRdb applying MiXCR to the multiplex PCR reads. The sample carries 30,000 to 35,000 distinct CDR3 sequences, 75% to 85% recorded once. Sequencing was done on a sample of liver tumor tissue from sampling region 5. Subset denoted: tumor region T5, tumor centre. The receptors were sampled from a man in his forties or fifties with primary liver carcinoma and hepatitis B virus infection.

A note on this clonotype: A much larger clone sits a single nucleotide away, making a read error possible. The CDR3 reads CACSFSVPYEQYF. CDR3 coding DNA: TGTGCCTGCAGCTTTTCAGTACCCTACGAGCAGTACTTC. The J gene is TRBJ2-7, the V gene TRBV7-9; unclear D gene. CDR1 is SEHNR, CDR2 FQNEAQ, per germline (reference sequence). This CDR3 has 13 amino acids.

With regard to this clonotype: At one end the junction does not follow the germline gene, possibly because of a read error. This rearrangement joins TRBV4-2 to TRBJ2-7, with TRBD2 matching 11 bases. The CDR3 is 15 residues long. CDR1 and CDR2 (germline): LGHNA, YNFKEQ. CDR3 loop: CATSHGTSGAGEQHF. The CDR3 bases are TGTGCCACCAGCCACGGGACTAGCGGAGCCGGCGAGCAGCACTTC.

This clonotype was seen many times. This chain joins TRBV7-9 and TRBJ2-5; D remains ambiguous. Germline CDR1 SEHNR, CDR2 FQNEAQ (reference sequence). This CDR3 has 14 residues. The V end was cut by 7 bases, the J end by 5 bases, with 17 bases between. For the CDR3, the DNA is TGTGCCAGCAACTCTTTCGGTCCCCCGGAGACCCAGTACTTC. This sequence encodes CASNSFGPPETQYF.

With regard to this clonotype: One end of the junction varies from germline; a read error may be responsible. This chain links TRBV4-1 with TRBJ2-1; the D call may be TRBD1 or TRBD2 (5 bases each). The CDR3 is 13 residues long. The germline gives CDR1 MGHRA, CDR2 YSYEKL. CDR3 coding DNA: TGTGCCAGCAGGGCCGGGAATTACAATGAGCAGTTCTTC. Translation gives CASRAGNYNEQFF.

Remarks on this clonotype: Compared with germline, one end of the junction differs, possibly owing to a read error. The chain couples TRBV10-2 to TRBJ2-2; 14 nucleotides match TRBD2. The CDR3 runs 18 residues. In germline, CDR1 is WSHSY, CDR2 SAAADI. This chain's CDR3 is CASSEAKGLAGDTGELLF. The CDR3 DNA reads as TGCGCCAGCAGTGAGGCTAAGGGACTAGCGGGGGACACTGGGGAGCTGCTTTTT.

The chain links TRBV29-1 to TRBJ2-1, with a tentative D call TRBD2 (6 bases). The CDR3 totals 13 residues. Trimming pared 8 bases from V and 13 bases from J, leaving 24 bases between. Germline loops: CDR1 SQVTM, CDR2 ANQGSEA. CDR3 sequence (DNA): TGCAGCTTTGCCATAGTAGGCCCGGGGGAACAGTTCTTC. It specifies CSFAIVGPGEQFF.

This clonotype was counted at least ten times. This chain connects TRBV6-5 to TRBJ2-3; D tentatively reads TRBD1 or TRBD2 (5 bases each). This CDR3 spans 14 amino acids. V shed 4 bases and J shed 1 base, with 9 bases lying between them. Germline CDR1 reads MNHEY; CDR2 reads SVGAGI. DNA of the CDR3: TGTGCCAGCAGTTGGGACGGACGCACAGATACGCAGTATTTT. Amino acid sequence: CASSWDGRTDTQYF.

The chain joins TRBV11-2 to TRBJ2-1, with 11 positions matching TRBD2. Germline-derived CDR1 and CDR2 are SGHAT and FQNNGV. The CDR3 length is 16 residues. J lost 4 bases, V lost 7 bases, and 9 bases had no gene match. This chain's CDR3 is CASMRLAGGRYNEQFF. CDR3 nucleotides: TGTGCCAGCATGAGGCTAGCGGGAGGAAGATACAATGAGCAGTTCTTC.

Comment on this clonotype: The junction departs from germline at one end; a sequencing error may be responsible. V gene TRBV11-2 combines with J gene TRBJ2-7; 7 bases map to TRBD2. CDR3 size: 15 residues. Per germline, CDR1 SGHAT and CDR2 FQNNGV. The CDR3 region is CASNLTFTGGDKQYF. CDR3 DNA sequence: TGTGCCAGCAACTTAACTTTCACGGGAGGAGATAAGCAGTACTTC.

V and J are TRBV4-2 and TRBJ1-1; D gene ambiguous. CDR1 and CDR2 from the germline V gene are LGHNA and YNFKEQ. The CDR3 loop spans 14 amino acids. V was pared by 0 bases and J by 3 bases, with 8 bases between. CDR3 sequence (DNA): TGTGCCAGCAGCCAAGATCTTCAGGACACTGAAGCTTTCTTT. Its translation: CASSQDLQDTEAFF.

V usage is TRBV6-6 and J usage is TRBJ1-5; 7 bases map to TRBD1. The junction had 18 bases not matched to a gene; V was cut back by 10 bases and J by 6 bases. The germline V gene has CDR1 MNHNY and CDR2 SVGAGI (reference sequence). This CDR3 has 16 residues. This CDR3 is CANKTGTVDGSQPQHF. The DNA for the CDR3 is TGTGCCAACAAGACGGGGACAGTCGATGGCAGTCAGCCCCAGCATTTT.